The 20 T cell receptor beta chains reported below all come from one sample, sequenced in a study of shared clonotypes between healthy human individuals. The repertoire was sequenced with immunoSEQ multiplex PCR; TCRdb's copy has only in-frame clones and lacks some. The sample lists about 2.4 million clones, roughly 92% seen once, with around 0.14% in the top ten. What was sequenced was naive CD4+ T cells sorted from blood. Subset defined: CD45RA+ positively selected. The receptors originated from a man younger than 35 in good health.

V is TRBV14 and J is TRBJ1-3; weak D call: TRBD1 (5 bases). The CDR3 spans 14 residues. V lost 10 bases to trimming and J lost 0 bases, with 13 bases between them. CDR1 and CDR2 from the germline V gene are SGHDN and FVKESK. CDR3 region: CATRGPNSGNTIYF. For the CDR3, the DNA is TGTGCCACCCGGGGACCGAACTCTGGAAACACCATATATTTT.

The CDR3 DNA is TGTGCCAGCAGCTTTTATAGCACCGGGGAGCTGTTTTTT. Translated: CASSFYSTGELFF. V and J are TRBV5-5 and TRBJ2-2, with D unresolved. Germline CDR1 SGHKS, CDR2 YYEKEE (reference sequence). With 2 bases removed from V and 4 bases from J, the gap between germline ends came to 6 bases. The CDR3 spans 13 residues. The full variable domain, with the rest looked up from reference TRBV5-5 and TRBJ2-2, is DAGVTQSPTHLIKTRGQQVTLRCSPISGHKSVSWYQQVLGQGPQFIFQYYEKEERGRGNFPDRFSARQFPNYSSELNVNALLLGDSALYLCASSFYSTGELFFGEGSRLTVL.

As to this clone: Other DNA sequences within the sample encode an identical CDR3. The chain links TRBV9 to TRBJ2-3; D might be TRBD2 (5 bases). Germline assignment: CDR1 SGDLS and CDR2 YYNGEE. The CDR3 extends over 15 amino acids. Trimming cost V 2 bases and J 3 bases, with 13 bases left between them. This CDR3 reads CASSVGASSTDTQYF. CDR3 DNA sequence: TGTGCCAGCAGCGTTGGTGCTAGCTCGACAGATACGCAGTATTTT.

The V and J genes are TRBV15 and TRBJ2-1; unclear D gene. This CDR3 spans 13 amino acids. With 7 bases removed from V and 6 bases from J, the gap between germline ends came to 13 bases. Germline V CDR1 and CDR2: LNHNV, YYDKDF (reference sequence). The CDR3 here is CATTTGLVNEQFF. The CDR3 DNA is TGTGCCACCACTACCGGCCTAGTCAATGAGCAGTTCTTC.

The chain joins TRBV11-2 to TRBJ2-5; D uncertain. CDR1 is SGHAT, CDR2 FQNNGV, per germline. V lost 4 bases and J lost 0, with 12 bases in between. The CDR3 extends over 15 amino acids. This CDR3 is CASSSIDTYQETQYF. Here the CDR3 DNA reads TGTGCCAGCAGCTCCATCGACACATACCAAGAGACCCAGTACTTC.

This clone was observed once. The same CDR3 also results from other DNA sequences found in this sample. This sequence joins TRBV6-5 and TRBJ2-3; D is ambiguous. V was pared by 0 bases and J by 3 bases, with 7 bases between. The CDR3 loop spans 14 amino acids. Per the germline V gene, CDR1 is MNHEY and CDR2 is SVGAGI. CDR3: CASSYSGSTDTQYF. The CDR3 DNA reads as TGTGCCAGCAGTTACTCGGGGTCGACAGATACGCAGTATTTT.

This chain joins TRBV7-2 and TRBJ1-2; D possibly corresponds to TRBD1 (6 bases). The CDR3 length is 17 residues. V lost 0 bases and J 3 bases, leaving 17 bases between the germline ends. Germline CDR1 reads SGHTA; CDR2 reads FQGNSA. The CDR3 DNA reads as TGTGCCAGCAGCTTAGCTTTCGGGCGGGGGCTACACTATGGCTACACCTTC. This encodes CASSLAFGRGLHYGYTF.

With regard to this clone: Other DNA variants within this sample encode the same CDR3. This rearrangement joins TRBV5-1 to TRBJ2-5; D call uncertain. Germline V gene lookup returns CDR1 SGHRS and CDR2 YFSETQ. Deletions cut 1 base from V and 5 bases from J, with 12 bases between. The CDR3 totals 14 residues. The CDR3 nucleotides read TGCGCCAGCAGCTTGCGAGCAGGTGGGGAGACCCAGTACTTC. This encodes CASSLRAGGETQYF.

The rearrangement joins TRBV5-1 to TRBJ2-7; D possibly corresponds to TRBD2 (6 bases). CDR3 size: 14 residues. Deletions cut 0 bases from V and 0 bases from J, with 7 bases between. The germline V gene encodes CDR1 SGHRS and CDR2 YFSETQ. This CDR3 is CASSLVAASYEQYF. The CDR3 DNA is TGCGCCAGCAGCTTGGTAGCGGCCTCCTACGAGCAGTACTTC.

The V gene is TRBV6-1, the J gene TRBJ2-1; TRBD2 matches 10 bases. V shed 4 bases and J 12 bases; nucleotides not matched to a gene: 15. Germline CDR1 and CDR2: MNHNS and SASEGT. The CDR3 runs 16 residues. The CDR3 region is CASSAYTSGAPSRQFF. The CDR3 bases are TGTGCCAGCAGTGCATATACTAGCGGGGCCCCCTCTCGGCAGTTCTTC.

The rearrangement uses TRBV5-5 and TRBJ2-5; 7 bases map to TRBD1. The CDR3 length is 16 residues. V was pared by 0 bases and J by 1 base, with 6 bases of the junction left unmatched. Looked up from germline, CDR1 is SGHKS and CDR2 is YYEKEE (reference sequence). The CDR3 DNA reads TGTGCCAGCAGCTTGGCTGGGACAGAGATCCAAGAGACCCAGTACTTC. Encoded protein: CASSLAGTEIQETQYF.

This clone was detected only a few times. The genes are TRBV2 and TRBJ1-6, with 9 positions matching TRBD1. The junction had 4 bases not matched to a gene; V was cut back by 7 bases and J by 6 bases. Per germline, CDR1 SNHLY and CDR2 FYNNEI. The CDR3 runs 14 residues. For the CDR3, the DNA is TGTGCCAGCATAGGGACAGGGAGTAATTCACCCCTCCACTTT. It yields the protein CASIGTGSNSPLHF.

The V gene is TRBV5-6, the J gene TRBJ2-2; 10 bases are a match to TRBD1. Trimming cost V 4 bases and J 3 bases; bases outside gene matches: 3. The CDR3 has 15 residues. The germline V gene has CDR1 SGHDT and CDR2 YYEEEE. The CDR3 here is CASSKDRGYTGELFF. CDR3 coding DNA: TGTGCCAGCAGCAAGGACAGGGGGTACACCGGGGAGCTGTTTTTT.

V is TRBV5-6 and J is TRBJ2-1; 10 bases align to TRBD2. The CDR3 spans 15 residues. Trimming at V came to 7 bases and at J to 6 bases, leaving 10 bases not matched to a gene. From germline, CDR1 is SGHDT and CDR2 YYEEEE. CDR3 nucleotides: TGTGCCAGCCAAGCGGGGGGGCTAATCGTCAATGAGCAGTTCTTC. Residues: CASQAGGLIVNEQFF.

The chain has TRBV5-1 and TRBJ1-1; no clear D. The CDR3 is 12 residues long. V was clipped by 6 bases and J by 5 bases, with 11 bases between them. The germline V gene encodes CDR1 SGHRS and CDR2 YFSETQ. CDR3 loop: CASTLTGTEAFF. The DNA for the CDR3 is TGCGCCAGCACTCTTACCGGGACTGAAGCTTTCTTT.

This chain joins TRBV7-9 and TRBJ1-2, with unresolved D. This CDR3 contains 15 residues. Trimming pared 5 bases from V and 0 bases from J, leaving 13 bases between. Germline CDR1 is SEHNR and CDR2 is FQNEAQ (reference sequence). In DNA, the CDR3 is TGTGCCAGCAGCCCTCAGGAGACTACTAACTATGGCTACACCTTC. Its translation: CASSPQETTNYGYTF. Looking up the rest from reference TRBV7-9 and TRBJ1-2 gives the full variable domain: DTGVSQNPRHKITKRGQNVTFRCDPISEHNRLYWYRQTLGQGPEFLTYFQNEAQLEKSRLLSDRFSAERPKGSFSTLEIQRTEQGDSAMYLCASSPQETTNYGYTFGSGTRLTVV.

The chain is built from TRBV5-1 and TRBJ1-6, with 7 bases that match TRBD1. Germline loops: CDR1 SGHRS, CDR2 YFSETQ. The CDR3 length is 16 residues. V was pared by 0 bases and J by 6 bases, with 6 bases of the junction left unmatched. The CDR3 region is CASSLAAGGSNSPLHF. In DNA, the CDR3 is TGCGCCAGCAGCTTGGCGGCAGGGGGAAGTAATTCACCCCTCCACTTT.

The CDR3 DNA sequence: TGTGCCAGCAGCGCCCCCCAGGTAGGCTACGAGCAGTACTTC. Amino acid sequence: CASSAPQVGYEQYF. This chain links TRBV5-6 with TRBJ2-7; no clear D. Trimming cost V 4 bases and J 3 bases, with 14 bases left between them. CDR3 length equals 14 residues. Germline-derived CDR1 and CDR2 are SGHDT and YYEEEE.

J is TRBJ1-3 and V is TRBV18; D may be TRBD1 (6 bases). Germline CDR1 is KGHSH and CDR2 is LQKENI. The V and J ends lost 0 bases and 0 bases respectively, with 12 bases between them. The CDR3 length is 17 residues. CDR3 sequence: CASSPPTGTSSGNTIYF. The DNA for the CDR3 is TGTGCCAGCTCACCACCTACCGGGACAAGCTCTGGAAACACCATATATTTT. Combining the CDR3 with reference TRBV18 and TRBJ1-3 gives the whole variable domain NAGVMQNPRHLVRRRGQEARLRCSPMKGHSHVYWYRQLPEEGLKFMVYLQKENIIDESGMPKERFSAEFPKEGPSILRIQQVVRGDSAAYFCASSPPTGTSSGNTIYFGEGSWLTVV.

The rearrangement uses TRBV5-6 and TRBJ1-2; D ambiguous. V dropped 0 bases and J dropped 2 bases, with 11 bases sitting between them. Germline values: CDR1 SGHDT, CDR2 YYEEEE. CDR3 length equals 15 residues. CDR3 region: CASSLVSSGNYGYTF. CDR3 DNA sequence: TGTGCCAGCAGCTTGGTGTCTTCGGGGAACTATGGCTACACCTTC.